The 21 T cell receptor beta chains below come from one sample, sequenced in a study of blood T cell repertoires in COVID-19. Clones were sequenced by immunoSEQ multiplex PCR, and TCRdb holds only the in-frame ones, with some missing. Among roughly 99,000 clones listed, less than 90% were seen once. The sample was peripheral blood. The receptors were sampled from a human donor in a cohort sampled during active COVID-19.

The chain carries TRBV19 and TRBJ2-1; D gene ambiguous. CDR1 LNHDA and CDR2 SQIVND come from the germline V gene (reference sequence). Trimming shortened V by 3 bases and J by 4 bases, and 4 bases separated the two germline ends. This CDR3 has 12 amino acids. CDR3 sequence reads: CASSIQYNEQFF. In DNA, the CDR3 is TGTGCCAGTAGTATTCAATACAATGAGCAGTTCTTC.

This clone was recorded once. The rearrangement joins TRBV30 to TRBJ1-2, with D possibly being TRBD1 (6 bases). V dropped 0 bases and J dropped 4 bases, with 12 bases sitting between them. This CDR3 has 14 amino acids. Germline CDR1 and CDR2: GTSNPN and SVGIG (reference sequence). The CDR3 bases are TGTGCCTGGAGTGTACGTGGACAGCCCTATGGCTACACCTTC. Residues: CAWSVRGQPYGYTF.

As for this clone: The junction departs from the called germline gene at one end, perhaps through a read error. The chain joins TRBV15 to TRBJ1-5; 12 bases align to TRBD1. The germline V gene has CDR1 LNHNV and CDR2 YYDKDF (reference sequence). This CDR3 spans 15 amino acids. The CDR3: CATSRGTGGNQPQHF. CDR3 sequence (DNA): TGTGCCACCAGCAGGGGGACAGGGGGCAACCAGCCCCAGCATTTT.

The CDR3 nucleotides read TGTGCCTGGAGGGGACAGTCGAACACTGAAGCTTTCTTT. Protein sequence: CAWRGQSNTEAFF. V and J are TRBV30 and TRBJ1-1; 7 bases map to TRBD1. The V gene's germline CDR1 is GTSNPN and CDR2 SVGIG (reference sequence). With V trimmed by 3 bases and J by 1 base, 2 bases remained unmatched. This CDR3 region has 13 residues.

This rearrangement joins TRBV9 to TRBJ2-7, with 10 bases that match TRBD2. This CDR3 has 17 amino acids. Germline trimming cut 0 bases from V and 5 bases from J; bases unmatched to any gene: 11. Germline V lookup: CDR1 SGDLS, CDR2 YYNGEE. In nucleotides, the CDR3 is TGTGCCAGCAGCGTAGAAGGTAGCGGGAGGTTGGTCAACGAGCAGTACTTC. It is translated as CASSVEGSGRLVNEQYF.

The gene calls are TRBV7-8 and TRBJ2-2; 15 nucleotides line up with TRBD2. The CDR3 extends over 19 amino acids. Looked up from germline, CDR1 is SGHVS and CDR2 is FQNEAQ. Losses at the gene ends were 4 bases for V and 2 bases for J; bases not matched to a gene: 8. In DNA, the CDR3 is TGTGCCAGCAGCTCCCGGACTAGCGGGAGGGCCGGAAACACCGGGGAGCTGTTTTTT. Translation gives CASSSRTSGRAGNTGELFF.

This clone was counted a few times. The chain couples TRBV5-1 to TRBJ1-1; 7 bases agree with TRBD1. Trimming cost V 4 bases and J 5 bases; bases outside gene matches: 8. Germline-derived CDR1 and CDR2 are SGHRS and YFSETQ. This CDR3 has 14 amino acids. DNA of the CDR3: TGCGCCAGCAGCCCCGGGACAGTCGAGACTGAAGCTTTCTTT. Translated, it gives CASSPGTVETEAFF.

The CDR3 here is CASRYGGGEAFF. Here the CDR3 DNA reads TGTGCCAGCAGATATGGCGGAGGAGAAGCTTTCTTT. J is TRBJ1-1 and V is TRBV12-3 or TRBV12-4, with D unclear. The CDR3 extends over 12 amino acids. V was clipped by 6 bases and J by 8 bases, with 13 bases between them.

V usage is TRBV6-1 and J usage is TRBJ1-2; D remains unclear. Germline V gene sequence: CDR1 MNHNS, CDR2 SASEGT. Trimming removed 2 bases from V and 4 bases from J, with 5 bases in between. The CDR3 is made up of 12 amino acids. Here the CDR3 DNA reads TGTGCCAGCAGTGAAATCGGCTATGGCTACACCTTC. Translated, it gives CASSEIGYGYTF.

The rearrangement joins TRBV30 to TRBJ2-4, with D possibly TRBD2 on 5 matching bases. The CDR3 length is 12 residues. Germline assignment: CDR1 GTSNPN and CDR2 SVGIG (reference sequence). Trimming pared 8 bases from V and 0 bases from J, leaving 8 bases between. The CDR3 nucleotides read TGTGCCACCGGGGTAGCCAAAAACATTCAGTACTTC. Its protein product is CATGVAKNIQYF.

This chain links TRBV6-2 or TRBV6-3 with TRBJ1-1, with TRBD1 as a possible D gene (6 bases). Trimming stripped 0 bases from V and 4 bases from J, with 9 bases between. The CDR3 is made up of 14 amino acids. Germline V gene sequence: CDR1 MNHEY, CDR2 SVGEGT. CDR3 sequence reads: CASSYSTGSTEAFF. The CDR3 DNA reads as TGTGCCAGCAGTTACTCGACAGGAAGCACTGAAGCTTTCTTT.

The gene calls are TRBV27 and TRBJ1-1, with 7 bases fitting TRBD1. The CDR3 has 14 amino acids. Trimming at V came to 5 bases and at J to 5 bases, leaving 8 bases not matched to a gene. CDR1 MNHEY and CDR2 SMNVEV come from the germline V gene (reference sequence). CDR3 nucleotides: TGTGCCAGCAGTCCAACAGGGGTTCAGACTGAAGCTTTCTTT. Protein: CASSPTGVQTEAFF.

The J gene is TRBJ2-5, the V gene TRBV5-6; D uncertain. Trimming took 5 bases from V and 2 from J, leaving 4 bases between them. Per germline, CDR1 SGHDT and CDR2 YYEEEE. CDR3 length equals 11 residues. The CDR3 loop reads CASRSQETQYF. Here the CDR3 DNA reads TGTGCCAGCAGATCGCAAGAGACCCAGTACTTC.

This clone was recorded once. The rearrangement joins TRBV5-1 to TRBJ1-1; D possibly corresponds to TRBD1 (5 bases). This CDR3 has 15 residues. V lost 3 bases and J 1 base, leaving 13 bases between the germline ends. Germline V gene lookup returns CDR1 SGHRS and CDR2 YFSETQ. The CDR3 region is CASSSHPQGNTEAFF. The CDR3 DNA sequence: TGCGCCAGCAGCTCCCACCCGCAGGGGAACACTGAAGCTTTCTTT.

The CDR3 loop reads CASSYDSTYGYTF. In DNA form, the CDR3 reads TGCGCCAGCAGCTACGACAGTACCTATGGCTACACCTTC. This sequence joins TRBV5-1 and TRBJ1-2; TRBD1 might be the D (5 bases). CDR3 size: 13 residues. From germline, CDR1 is SGHRS and CDR2 YFSETQ. V was clipped by 3 bases and J by 4 bases, with 10 bases between them.

This clone was counted a few times. The CDR3 DNA follows: TGTGCCAGCAGTGAAGCAGCCGAGCAGTACGTC. This encodes CASSEAAEQYV. The chain couples TRBV2 to TRBJ2-7; D remains unclear. This CDR3 is 11 amino acids long. Germline V CDR1 and CDR2: SNHLY, FYNNEI. V was pared by 0 bases and J by 6 bases, with 3 bases between.

The V gene is TRBV5-8, the J gene TRBJ2-7, with D perhaps matching TRBD2 (6 bases). CDR1 SGHTS and CDR2 YDEGEE come from the germline V gene. The V gene lost 0 bases and the J gene lost 6 bases, with 13 bases spanning the gap. CDR3 size: 14 residues. DNA of the CDR3: TGTGCCAGCAGCTTGGCGGGAGTGGTCCGCGAGCAGTACTTC. Protein sequence: CASSLAGVVREQYF.

J is TRBJ1-3 and V is TRBV28; D ambiguous. V was pared by 7 bases and J by 1 base, with 14 bases between. The CDR3 spans 15 residues. Germline CDR1 MDHEN, CDR2 SYDVKM. The CDR3 loop reads CASIGVRDSGNTIYF. The DNA for the CDR3 is TGTGCCAGCATCGGCGTGAGGGATTCTGGAAACACCATATATTTT.

A note on this clone: One end of the junction fails to match germline, which may point to a read error. This chain connects TRBV28 to TRBJ1-4, with 8 bases aligning to TRBD1. Germline CDR1 is MDHEN and CDR2 is SYDVKM. CDR3 length: 12 amino acids. Written as DNA, the CDR3 is TGTGCCAGTAGTTACAGGGGGGAAAAACTGTTTTTT. It yields the protein CASSYRGEKLFF.

This rearrangement joins TRBV18 to TRBJ1-5, with TRBD1 as a possible D gene (6 bases). The CDR3 consists of 14 residues. CDR1 and CDR2 (germline): KGHSH, LQKENI. V was trimmed by 2 bases and J by 5 bases, leaving 10 bases between them. Written as DNA, the CDR3 is TGTGCCAGCTCACCAAGCACAGGGCATCAGCCCCAGCATTTT. It encodes CASSPSTGHQPQHF.

This chain joins TRBV7-2 and TRBJ2-7, with D perhaps matching TRBD2 (6 bases). CDR1 SGHTA and CDR2 FQGNSA come from the germline V gene. The V end was cut by 4 bases, the J end by 1 base, with 17 bases between. There are 16 residues in the CDR3. CDR3 DNA: TGTGCCAGCAGCTGGTCTAGCGAGACTTATTCCTACGAGCAGTACTTC. It codes for CASSWSSETYSYEQYF.